These 30 T cell receptor beta chains were sequenced from one sample in a study of tumor and adjacent non-tumor tissue in lung cancer. TCRbeta libraries were built with three rounds of nested PCR, modified from ARM-PCR. TCRdb called the multiplex PCR reads again in MiXCR, with one record for every CDR3 protein. There are about 110,000 distinct CDR3 sequences in the sample; around 75% occur only once, and 30% to 45% lies in the top ten. RNA was extracted from bulk tissue without any cell sorting. The sample was lung tumor tissue. The receptors derive from a woman aged 55-75 years with non-small cell lung cancer.

As concerns this clonotype: No conserved phenylalanine or tryptophan is present at the end of the CDR3, so a read error is the likely explanation. The chain has TRBV4-3 and TRBJ2-1; 8 bases map to TRBD2. CDR1 is LGHNA, CDR2 YSLEER, per germline. The CDR3 is 16 amino acids. The CDR3 loop is CGSSQALGLVINEQFL. CDR3 in DNA: TGCGGCAGCAGCCAAGCCTTGGGACTAGTCATCAATGAGCAGTTCTTA.

This clonotype was detected only once. The chain recombines TRBV6-5 with TRBJ2-3, with D unclear. This CDR3 has 15 amino acids. The germline V gene has CDR1 MNHEY and CDR2 SVGAGI. CDR3 sequence: CANNVAGSSTDTQYF. The CDR3 coding sequence is TGTGCTAACAATGTAGCTGGATCTAGCACAGATACGCAGTATTTT.

As regards this clonotype: This may be a read error: a much more frequent sequence differs by one nucleotide. The chain joins TRBV4-1 to TRBJ1-5; D unresolved. This CDR3 has 17 amino acids. The V gene's germline CDR1 is MGHRA and CDR2 YSYEKL. CDR3 protein: CASSQDSQPYSNRPQHF. DNA of the CDR3: TGCGCCAGCAGCCAAGATAGCCAGCCATATAGCAATCGGCCCCAGCATTTT.

This clonotype was observed at least ten times. This chain joins TRBV6-2 or TRBV6-3 and TRBJ2-1; 14 bases line up with TRBD2. CDR3 length: 15 residues. Germline values: CDR1 MNHEY, CDR2 SVGEGT. V gave up 0 bases and J gave up 9 bases; unmatched junction bases: 1. CDR3 coding DNA: TGTGCCAGCAGTTACTCGACTAGCGGGGGGGGTGAGCAGTTCTTC. Its protein is CASSYSTSGGGEQFF.

As for this clonotype: Possible read error: a much larger clone is one base away. The chain carries TRBV12-3 or TRBV12-4 and TRBJ1-1, with TRBD1 as a possible D gene (5 bases). CDR3 length: 12 residues. CDR3: CVSSLYEGPAFF. DNA for the CDR3: TGTGTCAGCAGTCTGTACGAGGGGCCAGCTTTCTTT.

The chain uses TRBV5-6 and TRBJ2-5; TRBD2 matches at 7 bases. The CDR3 loop spans 16 amino acids. V trimming: 5 bases; J trimming: 4 bases; junction bases outside the gene matches: 14. The germline V gene has CDR1 SGHDT and CDR2 YYEEEE. The CDR3 DNA reads as TGTGCCAGCAGGCATACCGTAACTAGCGCTGGAGAGACCCAGTACTTC. Amino acid sequence: CASRHTVTSAGETQYF.

The genes are TRBV5-1 and TRBJ2-2, with unresolved D. Trimming took 0 bases from V and 4 from J, leaving 7 bases between them. Germline V lookup: CDR1 SGHRS, CDR2 YFSETQ. The CDR3 length is 14 residues. DNA of the CDR3: TGCGCCAGCAGCTTGGAGGGTCCCACCGGGGAGCTGTTTTTT. Translation gives CASSLEGPTGELFF.

As regards this clonotype: A junction boundary mismatches the germline segment, possibly from a read error. The chain joins TRBV6-2 or TRBV6-3 to TRBJ2-1; weak D call: TRBD2 (8 bases). CDR1 is MNHEY and CDR2 is SVGEGT in the germline V gene. The CDR3 has 16 residues. The CDR3 coding sequence is TGTGCCAGCAGTCGCCGACAGGGACTAGATTTCAATGAACAGCTCTTC. Amino acids: CASSRRQGLDFNEQLF.

Points on this clonotype: The junction differs from germline at one of its ends, possibly a read error. J is TRBJ2-7 and V is TRBV11-3; 8 nucleotides agree with TRBD1. The germline gives CDR1 SGHNT, CDR2 YENEEA. This CDR3 region has 17 residues. The CDR3 here is CASSSQTGTGIVGEQYF. The CDR3 nucleotides are TGTGCGAGCAGCTCCCAAACCGGGACAGGCATAGTTGGCGAGCAGTACTTC.

This clonotype occurred a few times. At one end, the junction sequence differs from germline, possibly due to a read error. V gene TRBV12-3 or TRBV12-4 combines with J gene TRBJ2-5; D remains ambiguous. This CDR3 comprises 15 residues. In DNA form, the CDR3 reads TGTGTCAGCAGTCCCGACGGCGGCAGTGGAGAGACCCAGTACTTC. Encoded protein: CVSSPDGGSGETQYF.

This chain's CDR3 is CASQGGSSYNEQFF. The CDR3 DNA reads as TGTGCCAGTCAAGGCGGGAGCTCCTACAATGAGCAGTTCTTC. The chain combines TRBV5-4 with TRBJ2-1; 7 bases line up with TRBD2. The CDR3 has 14 residues. CDR1 SGHNT and CDR2 YYREEE come from the germline V gene (reference sequence). Trimming cost V 8 bases and J 0 bases; bases outside gene matches: 5.

Concerning this clonotype: The junction departs from germline at one end; a sequencing error may be responsible. The chain employs TRBV11-2 and TRBJ1-5; a possible D gene is TRBD1 (5 bases). This CDR3 is built from 13 residues. The germline CDR1 and CDR2 sequences are SGHAT and FQNNGV. The CDR3 DNA is TGTGCCAGCAACTTAGGAAGGGGCCAGCCTCAGCATTTT. Translating it yields CASNLGRGQPQHF.

This clonotype showed up many times. The chain recombines TRBV6-2 or TRBV6-3 with TRBJ2-1; TRBD2 matches 14 bases. The CDR3 totals 22 residues. In germline, CDR1 is MNHEY, CDR2 SVGEGT. J lost 3 bases, V lost 7 bases, and 23 bases had no gene match. CDR3 protein: CASTGTRRGLAGVLVRYNEQFF. The CDR3 coding sequence is TGTGCCAGCACCGGTACACGACGGGGACTAGCGGGAGTTCTAGTCCGCTACAATGAGCAGTTCTTC.

By frequency in the sample, this clonotype is medium-sized. CDR3 sequence reads: CASSLGRQANLYGYTF. The CDR3 DNA sequence: TGTGCCAGCAGTTTGGGCAGACAAGCAAACCTCTATGGCTACACCTTC. The chain is built from TRBV12-3 or TRBV12-4 and TRBJ1-2; D is unclear. The CDR3 runs to 16 residues. The V gene lost 3 bases and the J gene lost 4 bases, with 18 bases spanning the gap.

This chain links TRBV11-2 with TRBJ1-4, with D maybe TRBD1 (5 bases). The germline V gene has CDR1 SGHAT and CDR2 FQNNGV. CDR3 length equals 15 residues. The V and J ends lost 5 bases and 12 bases respectively, with 22 bases between them. The CDR3 is CASSQRTGPYEELFF. DNA of the CDR3: TGTGCCAGCAGCCAACGTACAGGCCCATACGAAGAACTGTTTTTT.

This sequence joins TRBV6-5 and TRBJ1-5; tentatively, D is TRBD1 (6 bases). Germline loops: CDR1 MNHEY, CDR2 SVGAGI. With 10 bases removed from V and 11 bases from J, the gap between germline ends came to 18 bases. The CDR3 totals 12 residues. This chain's CDR3 is CANRTGSQSQHF. In nucleotides, the CDR3 is TGTGCCAACCGAACAGGGTCACAGTCCCAGCATTTT.

This chain connects TRBV28 to TRBJ1-1; 8 bases agree with TRBD1. Unmatched junction bases numbered 11, after V lost 8 bases and J lost 6 bases. Per germline, CDR1 MDHEN and CDR2 SYDVKM. The CDR3 is 14 residues long. For the CDR3, the DNA is TGTGCCAGCGGGAAACAGGGGGTTGTAGCTGAAGCTTTCTTT. The encoded protein is CASGKQGVVAEAFF. Using reference TRBV28 and TRBJ1-1 for the parts outside the CDR3, the full variable domain is DVKVTQSSRYLVKRTGEKVFLECVQDMDHENMFWYRQDPGLGLRLIYFSYDVKMKEKGDIPEGYSVSREKKERFSLILESASTNQTSMYLCASGKQGVVAEAFFGQGTRLTVV.

This clonotype was counted a few times. A read error is possible here, since a much larger clone lies one base away. The chain couples TRBV6-5 to TRBJ1-2, with a possible D match to TRBD1 (5 bases). The germline V gene has CDR1 MNHEY and CDR2 SVGAGI. The CDR3 runs 16 residues. The germline V and J ends were trimmed by 2 bases and 12 bases, with 25 bases remaining between them. CDR3 DNA sequence: TGTGCCAGCAGTTACCAGTTACAGGCTTCCCTTATTGCTAACACCTTC. It specifies CASSYQLQASLIANTF.

Points on this clonotype: The junction differs from germline at one of its ends, possibly a read error. The chain couples TRBV6-6 to TRBJ2-7; 8 bases are shared with TRBD1. CDR1 MNHNY and CDR2 SVGAGI come from the germline V gene (reference sequence). This CDR3 comprises 15 residues. This CDR3 is CTSSRQTGADYAQCF. CDR3 nucleotides: TGTACCAGCAGTCGCCAGACAGGGGCAGACTACGCGCAGTGCTTC.

In regard to this clonotype: At one of its ends the junction is not consistent with the germline gene, which may arise from a read error. V is TRBV5-6 and J is TRBJ2-1, with TRBD1 matching 10 bases. CDR1 is SGHDT, CDR2 YYEEEE, per germline. The CDR3 sequence is 15 residues long. The CDR3 loop reads CTSTLGTGALNEQFF. CDR3 DNA: TGTACCAGCACCCTCGGGACAGGGGCACTCAATGAGCAGTTCTTC.

Notes on this clonotype: This clone may be a read error of a much larger clone one base away. This CDR3 is CASRTGGNGDLFF. The CDR3 region has the DNA TGTGCCAGCAGAACGGGGGGTAACGGGGATCTGTTTTTT. The V and J genes are TRBV6-2 or TRBV6-3 and TRBJ2-2; 7 nucleotides line up with TRBD2. Germline-derived CDR1 and CDR2 are MNHEY and SVGEGT. The CDR3 spans 13 residues.

This clonotype was counted only a few times. A much larger clone sits a single nucleotide away, making a read error possible. DNA for the CDR3: TGTGCCAGCAGTTTAAGCGGGACAGCTGGACTCGAGCAGTACTTC. It codes for CASSLSGTAGLEQYF. The rearrangement links TRBV12-3 or TRBV12-4 to TRBJ2-7, with D perhaps given as TRBD1 or TRBD2 (7 bases each). V was trimmed by 2 bases and J by 6 bases, leaving 17 bases between them. This CDR3 region has 15 residues.

Note on this clonotype: This may be a read error: a much more frequent sequence differs by one nucleotide. This rearrangement joins TRBV28 to TRBJ2-1, with 7 bases identical to TRBD1. Germline CDR1 is MDHEN and CDR2 is SYDVKM. CDR3 length: 16 residues. Losses at the gene ends were 6 bases for V and 7 bases for J; bases not matched to a gene: 15. In nucleotides, the CDR3 is TGTGCCAGCAGACTTACGAGGGGGCCTCAAGGGAATGAGCAGTTCTTC. Translating gives CASRLTRGPQGNEQFF.

On this clonotype: The missing conserved phenylalanine or tryptophan at the end of this CDR3 makes a read error likely. The rearrangement uses TRBV20-1 and TRBJ2-5; 7 bases align to TRBD1. Losses at the gene ends were 7 bases for V and 10 bases for J; bases not matched to a gene: 15. Germline loops: CDR1 DFQATT, CDR2 SNEGSKA (reference sequence). The CDR3 consists of 13 residues. This CDR3 is CSVRETGVGDQYL. In nucleotides, the CDR3 is TGCAGTGTTAGGGAAACAGGGGTTGGGGACCAGTACTTA.

This clonotype was detected ten times or more. The V call is TRBV11-2, the J call TRBJ2-7, with 7 bases aligning to TRBD1. CDR3 length: 18 amino acids. Germline CDR1 is SGHAT and CDR2 is FQNNGV. Losses at the gene ends were 4 bases for V and 0 bases for J; bases not matched to a gene: 15. The CDR3 spells CASSSAGTVYQVSYEQYF. CDR3 bases: TGTGCCAGCAGCTCGGCCGGGACAGTGTATCAAGTCTCCTACGAGCAGTACTTC.

The V and J genes are TRBV7-3 and TRBJ2-1; 9 bases agree with TRBD1. V was pared by 5 bases and J by 7 bases, with 9 bases of the junction left unmatched. The CDR3 totals 15 residues. Germline loops: CDR1 SGHTA, CDR2 FQGTGA. The chain's CDR3 is CASSPGTGRRNEQFF. CDR3 nucleotide sequence: TGTGCCAGCAGCCCTGGGACAGGGAGGCGGAATGAGCAGTTCTTC.

Details on this clonotype: At one end, the junction sequence differs from germline, possibly due to a read error. The chain uses TRBV11-2 and TRBJ2-7; 9 bases align to TRBD2. The CDR3 has 15 residues. Germline V gene sequence: CDR1 SGHAT, CDR2 FQNNGV. The CDR3 spells CASSYGTSRGYVQYF. The CDR3 region has the DNA TGTGCCAGCAGCTACGGGACTAGCAGGGGCTACGTGCAGTACTTC. Looking up the rest from reference TRBV11-2 and TRBJ2-7 gives the full variable domain: EAGVAQSPRYKIIEKRQSVAFWCNPISGHATLYWYQQILGQGPKLLIQFQNNGVVDDSQLPKDRFSAERLKGVDSTLKIQPAKLEDSAVYLCASSYGTSRGYVQYFGPGTRLTVT.

Notes on this clonotype: Compared with germline, one end of the junction differs, possibly owing to a read error. The chain has TRBV4-2 and TRBJ2-7, with D perhaps given as TRBD1 or TRBD2 (5 bases each). Germline CDR1 is LGHNA and CDR2 is YNFKEQ. This CDR3 is built from 13 residues. As DNA, the CDR3 is TGTGCCAGCAGATTGGGACGGTCCTACGAGCAATACTTC. Its translation: CASRLGRSYEQYF.

Worth noting for this clonotype: Being one base from a much bigger clone, this may be a read error. The V call is TRBV4-1, the J call TRBJ1-2, with no clear D. The CDR3 spans 15 residues. Germline values: CDR1 MGHRA, CDR2 YSYEKL. The CDR3 region has the DNA TGCGCCAACAGCCAAGGAGGGTCCGGATTGGGTGGCTACACCTTC. Encoded protein: CANSQGGSGLGGYTF.

V usage is TRBV10-3 and J usage is TRBJ1-2, with 7 bases fitting TRBD1. Looked up from germline, CDR1 is ENHRY and CDR2 is SYGVKD. This CDR3 contains 14 residues. The V gene end was trimmed by 10 bases and the J gene end by 1 base; junction bases not matched to a gene: 9. The CDR3 coding sequence is TGTGCCAGAGAGACAGGGACCAATAACTATGGCTACACCTTC. Translated: CARETGTNNYGYTF.